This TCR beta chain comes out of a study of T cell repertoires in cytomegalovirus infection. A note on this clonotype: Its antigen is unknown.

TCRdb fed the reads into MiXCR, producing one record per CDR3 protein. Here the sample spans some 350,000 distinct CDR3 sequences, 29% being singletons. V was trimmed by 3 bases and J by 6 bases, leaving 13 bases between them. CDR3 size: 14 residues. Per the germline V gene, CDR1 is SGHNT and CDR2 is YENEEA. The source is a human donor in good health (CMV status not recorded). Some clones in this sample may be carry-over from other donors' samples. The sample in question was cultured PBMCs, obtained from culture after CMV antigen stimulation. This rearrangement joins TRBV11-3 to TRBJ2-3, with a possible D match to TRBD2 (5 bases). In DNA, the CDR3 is TGTGCCAGCAGCTTGGGGAGTACAGCGGATACGCAGTATTTT. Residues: CASSLGSTADTQYF.